This T cell receptor (beta chain) comes out of a study of PD-L1 blockade in urothelial cancer (dated by TCRdb to the late 2010s). Describing the broader study: Therapy was started in the mid-2010s for all patients, and atezolizumab 1,200 mg was administered intravenously every 3 weeks. Twenty-five of 29 patients were males with bladder-origin urothelial cancer, and about 65% of the roughly 29 reported a prior smoking history. An ECOG performance status of 0 or 1 was recorded for the patients, and 0 to 3 prior chemotherapy regimens had been received by the patients. Blood samples were analyzed at two time points: 3 weeks after treatment start (second dose) and 6 weeks after treatment start. Blood samples yielded a median of around 150,000 T cells and more than 80,000 unique TCRs, with median clonality roughly 0.085. Somatic, immune and clinical correlates of response to PD-L1 blockade with atezolizumab in urothelial cancer were the focus of an exploratory multi-omic analysis. Pretreatment tumor samples, along with matched peripheral blood collected serially before and after atezolizumab treatment, underwent TCR sequencing. Durable clinical benefit meant progression-free survival longer than 6 months, and TCR features were also tested against progression-free and overall survival. Whole exome sequencing and RNA sequencing of pretreatment tumors were performed alongside TCR sequencing in the same patients. Durable clinical benefit was achieved by nine patients but not by the remaining 20. Over 28 patients had pretreatment blood TCR-seq, approximately 24 had at least one posttreatment blood collection, and approximately 24 had tumor TCR-seq.

Each PCR received spiked-in synthetic TCR analog templates so that absolute template abundance could be estimated from read counts. The immunoSEQ assay used bias-controlled V and J gene primers to amplify TCRbeta CDR3 regions from genomic DNA. Rearranged TCRbeta segments were sequenced at approximately 20X coverage. On the authors' methods: Sequencing errors were corrected by clustering, and CDR3s were annotated against IMGT so that V, D and J genes could be assigned. Downstream analyses used only productive TCRbeta rearrangements and left out out-of-frame or stop-codon sequences. Clonality was computed as one minus Shannon entropy normalized by the log of the number of unique productive sequences. Fisher's exact test with Benjamini-Hochberg correction, at a threshold of adjusted p below 0.01, was used to find clones that differed between time points or between blood and tumor. TCRdb obtained this table from immuneACCESS and retained in-frame rearrangements with V and J assigned. These tables miss some clones; where compared with another copy, unresolved V genes account for less than half of the shortfall, and the remainder is unexplained. V, J and clone size were drawn from that table, and D and trimming were deduced from the DNA. In all, the sample holds tens of thousands of clones, and 87% of those were seen once. The top ten constitute about 14% of the sample.

The sample's time point label is to be understood as: pretreatment peripheral blood. The cohort included some 30 patients with locally advanced or metastatic urothelial carcinoma who were treated at Memorial Sloan Kettering on a trial protocol. Peripheral blood mononuclear cells were collected pretreatment and during treatment, with between 1 and 8 total time points obtained per patient. The Qiagen DNeasy Blood extraction kit was used to purify genomic DNA from total PBMCs and tumor samples. PBMCs were collected pretreatment and during treatment, and were isolated and stored as previously described. Including cysteine and phenylalanine, the CDR3 has 15 amino acids. The DNA shown is the 45-base CDR3, in frame from base 1. V is pared back by 1 base and J by 1 base, with 8 bases lying between the germline termini. Taken from the germline V gene (reference sequence), the CDR1 and CDR2 loops are LNHDA and SQIVND.

Summary of the overall study and its limitations: Improved progression-free and overall survival was found to be associated with pretreatment peripheral blood TCR clonality below the median. Patients with durable benefit showed greater expansion of tumor-associated TCR clones in peripheral blood 3 weeks after starting treatment (n of about 20, p = 0.022). Because the sample size was small (n of about 30) and many of the analyses were exploratory, the results are meant to be hypothesis-generating.

This clone showed up many times. The antigen it recognizes is unknown. No clone much larger than this one lies a single base away; base qualities are absent. The V gene is TRBV19 and the J gene is TRBJ2-1; the D segment cannot be called with confidence. The sample was PBMCs, taken around atezolizumab (anti-PD-L1) treatment. This clonotype was sampled from a woman aged 60-75 years with urothelial cancer. CDR3 sequence: CASSIVPSSYNEQFF. Read as DNA, the sequence is TGTGCCAGTAGTATAGTTCCTAGTTCCTACAATGAGCAGTTCTTC. With all but the CDR3 taken from the reference TRBV19 and TRBJ2-1 genes, the full variable domain is: DGGITQSPKYLFRKEGQNVTLSCEQNLNHDAMYWYRQDPGQGLRLIYYSQIVNDFQKGDIAEGYSVSREKKESFPLTVTSAQKNPTAFYLCASSIVPSSYNEQFFGPGTRLTVL.